This is a list of T cell receptor beta chains from one sample in a study of human T cells and chemical hapten exposure. TCRdb redid the calling of the RACE reads with MiXCR, one entry per CDR3 protein. The repertoire has more than 300,000 distinct CDR3 sequences, more than 4.5% of them found once; the top ten carry 2% to 3%. This specimen consisted of whole blood, obtained in connection with sensitization to the hapten diphenylcyclopropenone (DPC). All receptors derive from a woman in her forties or fifties with alopecia areata. Some clones in this sample may be carry-over from other donors' samples. The CDR3 runs from the conserved cysteine through the conserved F or W. D genes are given only for firm matches. Clone sizes are given selectively: once, few, many, or a class where the clone is expanded.

abundance,j_gene,d_gene,v_gene,CDR3nt,CDR3aa
.,TRBJ2-1,.,TRBV5-4,TGTGCCAGCAGCTTGCCTGTGTCGGCGGCCTCCTACAATGAGCAGTTCTTC,CASSLPVSAASYNEQFF
many,TRBJ2-3,.,TRBV11-2,TGTGCCAGCAGCTCCGTGCGGGGTAGCACAGATACGCAGTATTTT,CASSSVRGSTDTQYF
few,TRBJ2-7,.,TRBV29-1,TGCAGCGTTAGGATAGGAGGGGGACAATACGAGCAGTACTTC,CSVRIGGGQYEQYF
few,TRBJ2-2,.,TRBV12-5,TGTGCTAGTGGTTTGGCCCTGGACACAATTAACACCGGGGAGCTGTTTTTT,CASGLALDTINTGELFF
many,TRBJ2-1,TRBD1,TRBV15,TGTGCCACCAGCCTAGGGGGCAGGGTCAACAATGAGCAGTTCTTC,CATSLGGRVNNEQFF
many,TRBJ2-1,TRBD2,TRBV4-1,TGCGCCAGCAGCCAAGGAAGCGGGGGGGCGGGTGAGCAGTTCTTC,CASSQGSGGAGEQFF
many,TRBJ1-3,.,TRBV7-8,TGTGCCAGCAGCTTAGGAATGGGGTCTGGAAACACCATATATTTT,CASSLGMGSGNTIYF
few,TRBJ1-2,.,TRBV7-9,TGTGCCAGCAGCTCCGAGGTTGATGATGGCTACACCTTC,CASSSEVDDGYTF
many,TRBJ2-5,TRBD2,TRBV25-1,TGTGCCAGCAGTGAATTGGCGGGACTAGCGGCCCAAGAGACCCAGTACTTC,CASSELAGLAAQETQYF
many,TRBJ2-3,.,TRBV29-1,TGCAGCGTTGAAGATCGCGTCACCCAGAGCACAGATACGCAGTATTTT,CSVEDRVTQSTDTQYF
many,TRBJ2-7,.,TRBV12-3/TRBV12-4,TGTGCCAGCAGTTTAACCGCAGGAGAGCAGTACTTC,CASSLTAGEQYF
.,TRBJ2-1,TRBD2,TRBV6-2/TRBV6-3,TGTGCCAGCAGTTACGACCCGGGACTAGCGGGATCCCTAGGGAATGGTGCGCAGTTCTTC,CASSYDPGLAGSLGNGAQFF
.,TRBJ2-3,.,TRBV2,TGTGCCAGCAGTGATTTCTCAGATACGCAGTATTTT,CASSDFSDTQYF
few,TRBJ2-5,.,TRBV7-8,TGTGCCAGCAGCTTAGAGGTCGGTATGGAGACCCAGTACTTC,CASSLEVGMETQYF
few,TRBJ2-7,.,TRBV20-1,TGCAGTGCTCGACCAGGGGTCAACGAGCAGTACTTC,CSARPGVNEQYF
many,TRBJ2-1,TRBD2,TRBV28,TGTGCCAGCAGTCCCCCAGCGGGGAGCTCCTACAATGAGCAGTTCTTC,CASSPPAGSSYNEQFF
.,TRBJ2-1,TRBD2,TRBV20-1,TGCAGTGCCCCGCCCCTCGCGGGAGGGCCAAATGAGCAGTTCTTC,CSAPPLAGGPNEQFF
.,TRBJ2-7,.,TRBV20-1,TGCAGTGCTCCGGATCGAAAGGGTTACGAGCAGTACTTC,CSAPDRKGYEQYF
few,TRBJ2-2,.,TRBV24-1,TGTGCCACCAGTGACCGTTACAGCACCGGGGAGCTGTTTTTT,CATSDRYSTGELFF
few,TRBJ2-7,.,TRBV2,TGTGCCAGCATCCGTTCCCCCTACGAGCAGTACTTC,CASIRSPYEQYF
many,TRBJ2-1,TRBD2,TRBV7-3,TGTGCCAGCAGCTACACTAGCGGGGGGCCCTACAATGAGCAGTTCTTC,CASSYTSGGPYNEQFF
.,TRBJ1-4,.,TRBV3-1,TGTGCCAGCAGCCAGGATATCGACAGACGTGGTGAAAAACTGTTTTTT,CASSQDIDRRGEKLFF
many,TRBJ1-3,.,TRBV29-1,TGCAGCGTTGAAAGGGGGACTGGAAACACCATATATTTT,CSVERGTGNTIYF
few,TRBJ2-2,.,TRBV30,TGTGCCTGGAGTGCACTAGGGTTGAACACCGGGGAGCTGTTTTTT,CAWSALGLNTGELFF
many,TRBJ2-1,.,TRBV10-2,TGCGCCAGCAGTGAGTGGGGCGGGACTTCCTACAATGAGCAGTTCTTC,CASSEWGGTSYNEQFF
many,TRBJ2-3,.,TRBV20-1,TGCAGTGCTAGAACCGGAGGAGATACGCAGTATTTT,CSARTGGDTQYF